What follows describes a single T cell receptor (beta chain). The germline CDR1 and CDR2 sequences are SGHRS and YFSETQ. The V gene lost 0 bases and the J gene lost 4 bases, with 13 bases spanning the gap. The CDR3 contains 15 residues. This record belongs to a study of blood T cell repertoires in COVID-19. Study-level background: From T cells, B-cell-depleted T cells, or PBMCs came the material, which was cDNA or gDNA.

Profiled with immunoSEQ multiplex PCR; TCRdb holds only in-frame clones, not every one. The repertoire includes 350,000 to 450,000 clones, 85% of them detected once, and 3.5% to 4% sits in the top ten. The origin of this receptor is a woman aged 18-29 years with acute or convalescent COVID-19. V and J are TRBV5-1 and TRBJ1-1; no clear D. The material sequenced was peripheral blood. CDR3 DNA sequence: TGCGCCAGCAGCTTGGGGTCAAGCGTTGGCACTGAAGCTTTCTTT. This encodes CASSLGSSVGTEAFF.